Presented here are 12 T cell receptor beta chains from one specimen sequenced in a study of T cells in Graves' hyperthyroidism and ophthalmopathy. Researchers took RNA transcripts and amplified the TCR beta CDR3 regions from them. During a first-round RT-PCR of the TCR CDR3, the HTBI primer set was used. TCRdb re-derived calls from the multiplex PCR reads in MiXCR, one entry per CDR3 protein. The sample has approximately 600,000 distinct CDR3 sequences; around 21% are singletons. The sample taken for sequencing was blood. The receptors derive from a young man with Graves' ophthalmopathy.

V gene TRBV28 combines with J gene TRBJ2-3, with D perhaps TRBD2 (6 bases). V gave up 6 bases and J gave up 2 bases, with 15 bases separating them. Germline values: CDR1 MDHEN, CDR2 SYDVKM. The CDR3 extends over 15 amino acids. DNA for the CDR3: TGTGCCAGCAGACTAGCCTATACTGACACAGATACGCAGTATTTT. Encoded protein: CASRLAYTDTDTQYF.

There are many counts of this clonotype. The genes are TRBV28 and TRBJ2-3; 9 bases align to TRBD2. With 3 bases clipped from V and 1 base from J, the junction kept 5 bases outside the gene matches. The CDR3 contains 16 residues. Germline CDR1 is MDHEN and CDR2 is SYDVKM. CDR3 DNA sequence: TGTGCCAGCAGTTTCCGCGGGAGGGTTGGCACAGATACGCAGTATTTT. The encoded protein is CASSFRGRVGTDTQYF.

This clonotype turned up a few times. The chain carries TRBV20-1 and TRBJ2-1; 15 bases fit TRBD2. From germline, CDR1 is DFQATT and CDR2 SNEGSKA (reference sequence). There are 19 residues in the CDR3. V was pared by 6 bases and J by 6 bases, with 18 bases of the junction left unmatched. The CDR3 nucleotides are TGCAGTGCGAAGAGGACTAGCGGGAGGGTCCTTATTTCTGGCAATGAGCAGTTCTTC. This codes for CSAKRTSGRVLISGNEQFF.

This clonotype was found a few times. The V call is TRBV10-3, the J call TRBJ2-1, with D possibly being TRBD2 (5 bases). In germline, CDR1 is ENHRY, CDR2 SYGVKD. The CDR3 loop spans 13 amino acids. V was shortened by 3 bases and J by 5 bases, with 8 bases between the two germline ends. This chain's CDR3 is CAISDRGHNEQFF. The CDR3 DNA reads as TGTGCCATCAGTGATCGGGGTCACAATGAGCAGTTCTTC.

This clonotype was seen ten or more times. CDR3 DNA sequence: TGTGCCTGGAGTGTATCGGCCTACGAGCAGTACTTC. Translating it yields CAWSVSAYEQYF. The chain carries TRBV30 and TRBJ2-7; D gene uncertain. CDR1 is GTSNPN and CDR2 is SVGIG in the germline V gene (reference sequence). The V and J ends lost 0 bases and 2 bases respectively, with 5 bases between them. This CDR3 comprises 12 residues. Variable domain in full (rest from reference TRBV30 and TRBJ2-7): SQTIHQWPATLVQPVGSPLSLECTVEGTSNPNLYWYRQAAGRGLQLLFYSVGIGQISSEVPQNLSASRPQDRQFILSSKKLLLSDSGFYLCAWSVSAYEQYFGPGTRLTVT.

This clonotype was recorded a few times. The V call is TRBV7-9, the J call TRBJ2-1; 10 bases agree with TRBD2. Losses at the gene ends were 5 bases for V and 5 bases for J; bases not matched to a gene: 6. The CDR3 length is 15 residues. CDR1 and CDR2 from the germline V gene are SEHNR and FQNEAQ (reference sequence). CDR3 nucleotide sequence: TGTGCCAGCAGCCCTACTAGCGGGGCTAACAATGAGCAGTTCTTC. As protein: CASSPTSGANNEQFF.

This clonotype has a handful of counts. CDR3 loop: CASSVMSRDQPQHF. The CDR3 DNA reads TGTGCCAGCAGTGTAATGTCCCGGGATCAGCCCCAGCATTTT. J is TRBJ1-5 and V is TRBV6-1; D gene uncertain. The germline V and J ends were trimmed by 4 bases and 5 bases, with 12 bases remaining between them. The CDR3 has 14 residues. CDR1 and CDR2 from the germline V gene are MNHNS and SASEGT.

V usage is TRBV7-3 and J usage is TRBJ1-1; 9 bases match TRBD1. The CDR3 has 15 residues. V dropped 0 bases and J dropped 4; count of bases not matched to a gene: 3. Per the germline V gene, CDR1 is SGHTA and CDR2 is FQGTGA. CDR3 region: CASSLTGDRATEAFF. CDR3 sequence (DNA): TGTGCCAGCAGCTTAACGGGGGACAGGGCCACTGAAGCTTTCTTT.

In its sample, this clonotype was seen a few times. Here the CDR3 DNA reads TGTGCCAGCAGTTACTCGGGGGCAGGGGAAGGCTACACCTTC. As protein: CASSYSGAGEGYTF. The chain has TRBV6-5 and TRBJ1-2, with a possible D match to TRBD1 (6 bases). The V gene's germline CDR1 is MNHEY and CDR2 SVGAGI. The CDR3 extends over 14 amino acids. V was cut by 0 bases and J by 8 bases, with 13 bases left in between.

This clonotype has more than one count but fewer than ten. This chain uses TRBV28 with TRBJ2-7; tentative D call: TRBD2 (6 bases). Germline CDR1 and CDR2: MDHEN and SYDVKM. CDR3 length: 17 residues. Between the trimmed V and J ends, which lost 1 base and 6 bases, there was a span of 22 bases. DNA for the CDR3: TGTGCCAGCAGTTTATATACTTTGAGGAGGGGCCCTGCCGAGCAGTACTTC. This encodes CASSLYTLRRGPAEQYF.

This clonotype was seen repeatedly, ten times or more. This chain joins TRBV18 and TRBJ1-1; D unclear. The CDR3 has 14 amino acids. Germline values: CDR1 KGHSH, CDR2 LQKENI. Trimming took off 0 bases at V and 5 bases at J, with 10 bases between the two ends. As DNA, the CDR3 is TGTGCCAGCTCACCACCAGTCGGCAATACTGAAGCTTTCTTT. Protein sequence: CASSPPVGNTEAFF.

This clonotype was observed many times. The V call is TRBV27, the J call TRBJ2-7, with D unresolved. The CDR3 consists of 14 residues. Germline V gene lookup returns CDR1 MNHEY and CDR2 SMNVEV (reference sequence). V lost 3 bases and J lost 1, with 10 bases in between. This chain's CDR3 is CASSFFPGSYEQYF. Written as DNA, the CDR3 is TGTGCCAGCAGTTTCTTTCCGGGTTCCTACGAGCAGTACTTC.